Following are 19 T cell receptor beta chains from one sample sequenced in a study of blood T cell repertoires in COVID-19. The data were produced by immunoSEQ multiplex PCR, yet TCRdb's version contains in-frame clones alone and is incomplete. Here the sample spans approximately 250,000 clones, approximately 88% being singletons. The sequenced material came from PBMCs or T cells enriched from blood (not recorded which). Receptors were obtained from a woman between 40 and 50 years old with acute COVID-19.

This clone has a count of ten or more. The CDR3 here is CASSSDWGRDEKLFF. CDR3 DNA: TGTGCCAGTAGTTCTGACTGGGGGCGCGATGAAAAACTGTTTTTT. The genes are TRBV19 and TRBJ1-4; weak D call: TRBD1 (6 bases). The CDR3 contains 15 residues. V lost 5 bases and J lost 6, with 16 bases in between. Germline loops: CDR1 LNHDA, CDR2 SQIVND (reference sequence).

The rearrangement links TRBV27 to TRBJ2-6; no clear D. CDR1 MNHEY and CDR2 SMNVEV come from the germline V gene (reference sequence). The V gene lost 8 bases and the J gene lost 1 base, with 3 bases spanning the gap. The CDR3 is 12 amino acids. The CDR3 bases are TGTGCCAGCTCTTCTGGGGCCAACGTCCTGACTTTC. This translates into CASSSGANVLTF.

The J gene is TRBJ1-1, the V gene TRBV6-5; the D is unclear. The CDR3 runs to 11 residues. Germline V CDR1 and CDR2: MNHEY, SVGAGI. The V end was cut by 7 bases, the J end by 7 bases, with 10 bases between. In nucleotides, the CDR3 is TGTGCCAGCACCCGGCGGAATGAAGCTTTCTTT. Amino acids: CASTRRNEAFF.

This clone was detected a few times. J is TRBJ1-6 and V is TRBV7-2, with 7 bases identical to TRBD1. The length of the CDR3 is 17 residues. The V gene end was trimmed by 3 bases and the J gene end by 4 bases; junction bases not matched to a gene: 9. Germline V gene sequence: CDR1 SGHTA, CDR2 FQGNSA. The CDR3 sequence is CASSFSRGAAYNSPLHF. As DNA, the CDR3 is TGTGCCAGCAGCTTCTCCAGGGGGGCAGCGTATAATTCACCCCTCCACTTT. Drawing the rest from reference TRBV7-2 and TRBJ1-6, the complete variable domain is GAGVSQSPSNKVTEKGKDVELRCDPISGHTALYWYRQSLGQGLEFLIYFQGNSAPDKSGLPSDRFSAERTGGSVSTLTIQRTQQEDSAVYLCASSFSRGAAYNSPLHFGNGTRLTVT.

The CDR3 reads CASSHRSGRTDTQYF. The CDR3 DNA reads TGTGCCAGCTCCCACCGGAGCGGGAGAACAGATACGCAGTATTTT. This rearrangement joins TRBV7-9 to TRBJ2-3; 8 bases fit TRBD2. The CDR3 extends over 15 amino acids. Looked up from germline, CDR1 is SEHNR and CDR2 is FQNEAQ (reference sequence). With 8 bases clipped from V and 3 bases from J, the junction kept 10 bases outside the gene matches.

This chain joins TRBV3-1 (or the pseudogene TRBV3-2) and TRBJ2-1; D might be TRBD2 (5 bases). Germline V gene data show CDR1 as LGHDT and CDR2 as YNNKEL (reference sequence). CDR3 length equals 15 residues. V gave up 2 bases and J gave up 6 bases, with 14 bases separating them. The CDR3 spells CASSQSALDSNEQFF. The CDR3 nucleotides are TGTGCCAGCAGCCAATCAGCACTAGATTCCAATGAGCAGTTCTTC.

The chain recombines TRBV29-1 with TRBJ1-4; 7 bases fit TRBD1. V shed 5 bases, J shed 11 bases, and the junction held 14 bases outside the gene matches. There are 14 residues in the CDR3. Germline lookup yields CDR1 SQVTM and CDR2 ANQGSEA. CDR3 in amino acids: CSVFTGEGAEKLFF. For the CDR3, the DNA is TGCAGCGTTTTTACAGGGGAAGGGGCTGAGAAACTGTTTTTT.

The chain carries TRBV5-1 and TRBJ2-3, with 9 bases aligning to TRBD2. This CDR3 spans 16 amino acids. The trim removed 0 bases at V and 2 bases at J, leaving 4 bases unmatched. Germline CDR1 SGHRS, CDR2 YFSETQ. The CDR3 region is CASSLELAGDTDTQYF. The CDR3 DNA is TGCGCCAGCAGCTTGGAGTTAGCGGGAGACACAGATACGCAGTATTTT. Variable domain in full (rest from reference TRBV5-1 and TRBJ2-3): KAGVTQTPRYLIKTRGQQVTLSCSPISGHRSVSWYQQTPGQGLQFLFEYFSETQRNKGNFPGRFSGRQFSNSRSEMNVSTLELGDSALYLCASSLELAGDTDTQYFGPGTRLTVL.

The chain couples TRBV19 to TRBJ1-1; D gene uncertain. V was cut by 2 bases and J by 5 bases, with 15 bases left in between. CDR3 length equals 15 residues. Germline CDR1 reads LNHDA; CDR2 reads SQIVND (reference sequence). For the CDR3, the DNA is TGTGCCAGTAGTATACTTGGGGTGGGGAGGACTGAAGCTTTCTTT. The encoded protein is CASSILGVGRTEAFF.

J is TRBJ1-6 and V is TRBV7-2; 8 bases fit TRBD1. After removal of 1 base from V and 9 bases from J, the junction contained 8 bases not matched to a gene. Germline lookup yields CDR1 SGHTA and CDR2 FQGNSA. CDR3 length: 16 residues. CDR3 nucleotides: TGTGCCAGCAGCTTAGAAGCCTGGACAGGGACTTCACCCCTCCACTTT. This encodes CASSLEAWTGTSPLHF.

The chain uses TRBV9 and TRBJ2-7, with 8 nucleotides matching TRBD2. Germline loops: CDR1 SGDLS, CDR2 YYNGEE. The CDR3 loop spans 15 amino acids. V trimming: 0 bases; J trimming: 2 bases; junction bases outside the gene matches: 4. CDR3 nucleotides: TGTGCCAGCAGCGTAGAACTGGGACTAGCCTACGAGCAGTACTTC. Protein sequence: CASSVELGLAYEQYF. The full variable domain, completed using reference TRBV9 and TRBJ2-7, is DSGVTQTPKHLITATGQRVTLRCSPRSGDLSVYWYQQSLDQGLQFLIQYYNGEERAKGNILERFSAQQFPDLHSELNLSSLELGDSALYFCASSVELGLAYEQYFGPGTRLTVT.

The V gene is TRBV4-1, the J gene TRBJ1-3; tentatively, D is TRBD1 (5 bases). Trimming pared 0 bases from V and 10 bases from J, leaving 13 bases between. Germline V gene sequence: CDR1 MGHRA, CDR2 YSYEKL. CDR3 length: 14 amino acids. The DNA of the CDR3 is TGCGCCAGCAGCCAAGAAGGACACCGCCAAACCATATATTTT. Protein: CASSQEGHRQTIYF.

CDR3 coding DNA: TGCGCCAGCAGCCGGGGGGTAGCAGAAAGGGTGACCCAGTACTTC. Amino acids: CASSRGVAERVTQYF. The chain has TRBV5-1 and TRBJ2-5; 7 nucleotides agree with TRBD2. The germline V gene has CDR1 SGHRS and CDR2 YFSETQ. Trimming removed 4 bases from V and 7 bases from J; junction bases left unmatched: 13. There are 15 residues in the CDR3.

V is TRBV6-5 and J is TRBJ1-2, with 7 bases matching TRBD1. Per the germline V gene, CDR1 is MNHEY and CDR2 is SVGAGI. J gave up 0 bases and V 2 bases, and 3 bases lay outside the gene matches. The CDR3 length is 15 residues. The CDR3 DNA sequence: TGTGCCAGCAGTTACGACGGGACAGCTAACTATGGCTACACCTTC. It yields the protein CASSYDGTANYGYTF.

The chain employs TRBV19 and TRBJ1-5; the match to TRBD1 covers 8 bases. Germline V gives CDR1 LNHDA, CDR2 SQIVND (reference sequence). This CDR3 is 14 amino acids long. This CDR3 is CASSGTGPHQPQHF. The CDR3, as DNA: TGTGCAAGTTCGGGGACAGGACCTCATCAGCCCCAGCATTTT.

In its sample, this clone was seen a few times. The chain links TRBV7-9 to TRBJ1-2; D remains ambiguous. Germline assignment: CDR1 SEHNR and CDR2 FQNEAQ (reference sequence). Trimming removed 0 bases at V and 8 bases at J, with 16 bases between. The CDR3 has 15 amino acids. CDR3 sequence (DNA): TGTGCCAGCAGCTTAGCGGTAGTCGGCCGAGGCGGCTACACCTTC. Translated, it gives CASSLAVVGRGGYTF.

This chain joins TRBV12-5 and TRBJ1-5; possibly TRBD1 for D (6 bases). V shed 5 bases and J shed 2 bases, with 13 bases lying between them. Germline lookup yields CDR1 LGHNT and CDR2 FRNRAP. This CDR3 is 15 amino acids long. CDR3 loop: CASGPTGSRNQPQHF. The CDR3 bases are TGTGCTAGTGGTCCAACAGGGAGTCGCAATCAGCCCCAGCATTTT.

This clone was seen once. The rearrangement uses TRBV5-4 and TRBJ1-2, with 10 bases that match TRBD1. The germline V gene has CDR1 SGHNT and CDR2 YYREEE (reference sequence). The CDR3 runs 14 residues. Trimming removed 1 base from V and 6 bases from J; junction bases left unmatched: 3. As DNA, the CDR3 is TGTGCCAGCAGCTTGAGGGACAGGGGTGATGGCTACACCTTC. Encoded protein: CASSLRDRGDGYTF.

The chain is built from TRBV5-5 and TRBJ1-1, with 8 bases fitting TRBD1. V was pared by 0 bases and J by 6 bases, with 7 bases of the junction left unmatched. This CDR3 region has 15 residues. CDR1 is SGHKS, CDR2 YYEKEE, per germline (reference sequence). In nucleotides, the CDR3 is TGTGCCAGCAGCTTGGTCCCGGACAGGGAGGCTGAAGCTTTCTTT. This sequence encodes CASSLVPDREAEAFF.